This T cell receptor beta chain was sequenced during a study of cytomegalovirus exposure and HLA in healthy donors. Overall study results and limits: TCR beta chain V- and J-gene trimming was linked, in a later analysis, to a missense variant in DCLRE1C. The classifier reportedly diagnosed cytomegalovirus status with high specificity and sensitivity.

PCR primers comprised 60 Vbeta and 13 Jbeta primers. TCRdb's table, derived via immunoSEQ multiplex PCR, lists solely in-frame clones and lacks some. This sample yields about 100,000 clones, of which roughly 82% are seen a single time; approximately 2.4% belongs to the top ten. With regard to this clone: Its target is unknown. The junction departs from the called germline gene at one end, perhaps through a read error. In the same sample, other DNA sequences code for this CDR3.

Sequencing was carried out using PBMCs. The receptor's source is a man aged 25-45 years in good health and CMV-seropositive.

Written as DNA, the CDR3 is TGCGCCAGCAGCCTGACGGCTGGGGCCAACGGCCTGACTTTC. Its protein product is CASSLTAGANGLTF. The chain joins TRBV5-1 to TRBJ2-6, with D maybe TRBD1 (5 bases). The CDR3 is 14 residues long. Looked up from germline, CDR1 is SGHRS and CDR2 is YFSETQ.